What follows are 14 T cell receptor beta chains derived from one specimen sequenced in a study of graft-versus-host responses after intestinal transplantation. Their target antigens are unknown. Profiling relied on immunoSEQ multiplex PCR, and the TCRdb table lists in-frame clones only, not all of them. The sample records approximately 75,000 clones, roughly 94% being singletons. The material was unstimulated CD8+ T cells sorted from spleen or lymph node cells, obtained before intestinal transplant. The origin of the receptors is a human donor who received an intestinal transplant.

This CDR3 reads CASSPRSLAGPPYEQYF. The CDR3 DNA is TGTGCCAGCTCACCCAGATCACTAGCGGGACCCCCTTACGAGCAGTACTTC. J is TRBJ2-7 and V is TRBV18; 10 nucleotides match TRBD2. CDR1 is KGHSH, CDR2 LQKENI, per germline. The CDR3 has 17 residues. V was pared by 3 bases and J by 4 bases, with 12 bases of the junction left unmatched.

The V call is TRBV6-1, the J call TRBJ2-1, with a possible D match to TRBD2 (6 bases). Germline V gives CDR1 MNHNS, CDR2 SASEGT. The CDR3 is made up of 16 amino acids. The V end was cut by 3 bases, the J end by 9 bases, with 21 bases between. The CDR3 DNA is TGTGCCAGCAGTGAGTATGCGGGACCAGGGATCGGTGAGCAGTTCTTC. Residues: CASSEYAGPGIGEQFF.

The rearrangement joins TRBV11-2 to TRBJ1-1; 8 bases are a match to TRBD1. The CDR3 length is 14 residues. V shed 7 bases and J 1 base; nucleotides not matched to a gene: 5. Germline assignment: CDR1 SGHAT and CDR2 FQNNGV. Here the CDR3 DNA reads TGTGCCAGCATCATTGACAGGGGGAACACTGAAGCTTTCTTT. Translating gives CASIIDRGNTEAFF. The full variable domain, its missing parts supplied by reference TRBV11-2 and TRBJ1-1, is EAGVAQSPRYKIIEKRQSVAFWCNPISGHATLYWYQQILGQGPKLLIQFQNNGVVDDSQLPKDRFSAERLKGVDSTLKIQPAKLEDSAVYLCASIIDRGNTEAFFGQGTRLTVV.

The chain uses TRBV7-9 and TRBJ2-2, with D possibly matching TRBD2 (6 bases). CDR1 SEHNR and CDR2 FQNEAQ come from the germline V gene (reference sequence). The V end lost 4 bases, the J end lost 6 bases, and 15 bases lay between the germline ends. The CDR3 has 15 amino acids. As DNA, the CDR3 is TGTGCCAGCAGCTCTCAGAGACTAGTCCCCGGGGAGCTGTTTTTT. Amino acids: CASSSQRLVPGELFF.

The chain employs TRBV11-2 and TRBJ1-2; TRBD1 agrees at 9 bases. This CDR3 is 15 amino acids long. Germline loops: CDR1 SGHAT, CDR2 FQNNGV. J was trimmed by 3 bases and V by 4 bases; bases with no gene match: 6. CDR3 sequence reads: CASSYGQGNDYGYTF. In DNA form, the CDR3 reads TGTGCCAGCAGCTACGGACAGGGGAACGACTATGGCTACACCTTC.

The chain joins TRBV28 to TRBJ2-3; 12 bases fit TRBD2. Trimming removed 4 bases from V and 5 bases from J; junction bases left unmatched: 7. The CDR3 has 16 residues. Germline loops: CDR1 MDHEN, CDR2 SYDVKM. CDR3 bases: TGTGCCAGCAGTTACCCGACTAGCGGGAGCGGAGATACGCAGTATTTT. Its protein is CASSYPTSGSGDTQYF.

The CDR3 is CASSFIGRSGDSPLHF. CDR3 bases: TGTGCCAGCAGCTTTATTGGTAGATCGGGGGATTCACCCCTCCACTTT. The J gene is TRBJ1-6, the V gene TRBV5-6, with D possibly matching TRBD1 (5 bases). CDR1 and CDR2 (germline): SGHDT, YYEEEE. V lost 2 bases and J lost 8, with 17 bases in between. This CDR3 comprises 16 residues.

The chain carries TRBV10-3 and TRBJ2-5; unclear D gene. CDR3 length: 14 residues. The germline V gene encodes CDR1 ENHRY and CDR2 SYGVKD. Trimming pared 4 bases from V and 4 bases from J, leaving 13 bases between. The CDR3 here is CAISVKGFRETQYF. The DNA of the CDR3 is TGTGCCATCAGTGTAAAGGGCTTTAGAGAGACCCAGTACTTC.

The chain uses TRBV4-1 and TRBJ2-7; 15 bases are shared with TRBD2. The CDR3 consists of 20 residues. V trimming: 0 bases; J trimming: 1 base; junction bases outside the gene matches: 10. The V gene's germline CDR1 is MGHRA and CDR2 YSYEKL. CDR3 amino acids: CASSQEPPGLAGGWSYEQYF. CDR3 coding DNA: TGCGCCAGCAGCCAAGAACCCCCGGGACTAGCGGGAGGATGGTCCTACGAGCAGTACTTC.

The chain joins TRBV29-1 to TRBJ2-5; 9 nucleotides match TRBD1. The CDR3 extends over 15 amino acids. The germline V gene encodes CDR1 SQVTM and CDR2 ANQGSEA. Trimming removed 3 bases from V and 0 bases from J; junction bases left unmatched: 5. DNA for the CDR3: TGCAGCGTTGACCGGGACAGGGTATACCAAGAGACCCAGTACTTC. Residues: CSVDRDRVYQETQYF.

V gene TRBV19 combines with J gene TRBJ2-5; a weak D match, TRBD1 (5 bases). The last part of the DNA fits TRBJ2-7 better; the J call may be wrong. Germline V lookup: CDR1 LNHDA, CDR2 SQIVND (reference sequence). CDR3 size: 12 residues. The CDR3 DNA follows: TGTGCCAGTAGTCCCGACAGTTACGAGCAGTACTTC. It codes for CASSPDSYEQYF.

This clone is a singleton in its sample. This rearrangement joins TRBV7-9 to TRBJ2-5, with D maybe TRBD1 (6 bases). V was clipped by 6 bases and J by 5 bases, with 16 bases between them. From germline, CDR1 is SEHNR and CDR2 FQNEAQ (reference sequence). This CDR3 contains 14 residues. The CDR3 protein is CASRNKRQGETQYF. The CDR3 nucleotides read TGTGCCAGCAGGAATAAAAGGCAGGGGGAGACCCAGTACTTC. Drawing the rest from reference TRBV7-9 and TRBJ2-5, the complete variable domain is DTGVSQNPRHKITKRGQNVTFRCDPISEHNRLYWYRQTLGQGPEFLTYFQNEAQLEKSRLLSDRFSAERPKGSFSTLEIQRTEQGDSAMYLCASRNKRQGETQYFGPGTRLLVL.

The sample holds a few counts of this clone. V is TRBV19 and J is TRBJ2-1; TRBD1 agrees at 7 bases. Looked up from germline, CDR1 is LNHDA and CDR2 is SQIVND (reference sequence). The J segment lost 8 bases and the V segment lost 3 bases, leaving 10 bases of the junction unmatched. CDR3 length: 15 residues. The CDR3 sequence: CASSMGLTGSDEQFF. The CDR3, as DNA: TGTGCCAGTAGTATGGGGTTGACAGGGAGCGATGAGCAGTTCTTC.

This chain links TRBV6-5 with TRBJ2-5; D is undetermined. Trimming removed 8 bases at V and 4 bases at J, with 11 bases between. This CDR3 comprises 12 residues. Germline V gives CDR1 MNHEY, CDR2 SVGAGI. The CDR3 loop reads CASVDALETQYF. The CDR3 DNA follows: TGTGCCAGCGTGGACGCGTTAGAGACCCAGTACTTC.